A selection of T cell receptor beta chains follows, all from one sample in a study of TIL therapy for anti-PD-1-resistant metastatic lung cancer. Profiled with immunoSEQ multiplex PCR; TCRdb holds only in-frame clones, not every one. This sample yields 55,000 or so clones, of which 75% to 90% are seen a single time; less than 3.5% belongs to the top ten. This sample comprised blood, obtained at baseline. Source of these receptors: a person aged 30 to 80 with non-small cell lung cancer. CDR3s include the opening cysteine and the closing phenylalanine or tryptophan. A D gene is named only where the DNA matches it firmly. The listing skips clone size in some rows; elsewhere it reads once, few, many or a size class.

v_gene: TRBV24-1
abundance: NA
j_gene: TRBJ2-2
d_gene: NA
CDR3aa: CATSDLRDGTGELFF
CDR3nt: TGTGCCACCAGTGATTTGCGGGACGGCACCGGGGAGCTGTTTTTT

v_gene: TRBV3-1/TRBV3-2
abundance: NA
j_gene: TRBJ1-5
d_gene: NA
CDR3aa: CASSQADSGQPQHF
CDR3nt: TGTGCCAGCAGCCAAGCGGACAGCGGGCAGCCCCAGCATTTT

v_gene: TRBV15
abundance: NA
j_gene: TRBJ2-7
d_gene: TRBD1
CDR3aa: CATSRDGGQSSF
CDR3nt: TGTGCCACCAGCAGAGATGGGGGACAGAGCTCCTTC

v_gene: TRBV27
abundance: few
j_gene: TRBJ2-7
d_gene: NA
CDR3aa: CASSLKSTGAYEQYF
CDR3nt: TGTGCCAGCAGTTTAAAGTCTACAGGCGCCTACGAGCAGTACTTC

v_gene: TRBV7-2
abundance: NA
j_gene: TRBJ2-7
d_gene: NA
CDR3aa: CASSLYPGSYEQYF
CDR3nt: TGTGCCAGCAGCTTATATCCCGGCTCCTACGAGCAGTACTTC

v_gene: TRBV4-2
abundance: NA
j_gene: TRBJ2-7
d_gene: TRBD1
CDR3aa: CASSPWDRGYEQYF
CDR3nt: TGTGCCAGCAGCCCGTGGGACAGGGGCTACGAGCAGTACTTC

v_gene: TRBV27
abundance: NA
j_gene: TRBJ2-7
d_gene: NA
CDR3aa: CASGTQYGDEQYF
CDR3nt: TGTGCCAGCGGGACCCAATATGGCGACGAGCAGTACTTC

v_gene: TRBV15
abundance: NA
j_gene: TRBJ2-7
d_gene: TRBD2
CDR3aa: CATSRAGGTAGRLSSYEQYF
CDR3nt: TGTGCCACCAGCAGAGCGGGAGGGACCGCCGGCCGTCTTAGCTCCTACGAGCAGTACTTC

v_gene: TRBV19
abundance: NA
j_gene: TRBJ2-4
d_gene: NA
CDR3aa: CASSPLTTAKNIQYF
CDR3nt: TGTGCCAGTAGCCCTCTTACTACAGCCAAAAACATTCAGTACTTC

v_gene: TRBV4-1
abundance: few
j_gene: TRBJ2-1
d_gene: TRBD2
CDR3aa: CASSQETSGLASYNEQFF
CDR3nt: TGCGCCAGCAGCCAAGAGACCTCGGGACTAGCGAGCTACAATGAGCAGTTCTTC

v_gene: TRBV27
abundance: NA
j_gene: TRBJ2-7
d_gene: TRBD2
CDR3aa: CASSLSQRELIYEQYF
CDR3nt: TGTGCCAGCAGTTTATCGCAGCGGGAGTTGATCTACGAGCAGTACTTC

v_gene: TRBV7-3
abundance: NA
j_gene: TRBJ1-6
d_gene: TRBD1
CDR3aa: CASSPGQGNSPLHF
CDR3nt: TGTGCCAGCAGCCCGGGACAGGGTAATTCACCCCTCCACTTT

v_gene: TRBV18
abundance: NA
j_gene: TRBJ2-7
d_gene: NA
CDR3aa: CASSLSGARYEQYF
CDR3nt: TGTGCCAGCTCACTTTCGGGGGCTCGGTACGAGCAGTACTTC

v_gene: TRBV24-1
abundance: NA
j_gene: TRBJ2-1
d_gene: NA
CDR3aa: CATSDPPVDEQFF
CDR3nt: TGTGCCACCAGTGATCCTCCGGTGGATGAGCAGTTCTTC

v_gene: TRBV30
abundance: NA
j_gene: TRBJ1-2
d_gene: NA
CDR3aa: CAWSVGQNYGYTF
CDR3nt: TGTGCCTGGAGTGTAGGACAGAACTATGGCTACACCTTC

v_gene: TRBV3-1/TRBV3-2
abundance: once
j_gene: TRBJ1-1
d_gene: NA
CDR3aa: CASSQGVEAFF
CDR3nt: TGTGCCAGCAGCCAGGGGGTCGAAGCTTTCTTT

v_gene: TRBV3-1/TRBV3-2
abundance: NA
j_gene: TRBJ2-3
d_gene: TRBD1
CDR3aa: CASSQRTGRTDTQYF
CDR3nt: TGTGCCAGCAGCCAACGGACAGGGCGCACAGATACGCAGTATTTT